This record covers a single T cell receptor beta chain. The antigen is undetermined. The CDR3 extends over 15 amino acids. Trimming removed 6 bases from V and 0 bases from J, with 15 bases in between. CDR1 and CDR2 (germline): MGHRA, YSYEKL. These data belong to a study of cytomegalovirus exposure and HLA in healthy donors. Use of 60 Vbeta and 13 Jbeta primers characterized the PCR. Sequencing was performed with immunoSEQ multiplex PCR; in TCRdb, only in-frame clones are kept and a portion is missing. The listing contains 50,000 or so clones. Study-wide results and caveats: For cytomegalovirus status, the classifier reportedly gave diagnoses with high specificity and sensitivity. As immune exposure information, only CMV serostatus was available.

The origin of this receptor is a woman in her late teens or twenties in good health and CMV-seronegative. Sample: PBMCs. The chain is built from TRBV4-1 and TRBJ2-7; possible D gene TRBD2, 5 bases. This chain's CDR3 is CASSLLTGSSYEQYF. The CDR3 region has the DNA TGCGCCAGCAGTCTTCTAACTGGGAGCTCCTACGAGCAGTACTTC.